One and the same sample provided the 19 T cell receptor beta chains below, sequenced in a study of blood T cells in healthy people across ages. Then a second PCR, running about 6 to 11 cycles, was carried out with a sample-barcoded 5' primer and a J-beta primer mix. TCRdb re-called the 5' RACE reads through MiXCR, storing one row per CDR3 protein. The data contain around 650,000 distinct CDR3 sequences, about 34% of them singletons. The sample comprised blood. These receptors were collected from an elderly woman in good health.

This clonotype occurred many times. The chain carries TRBV4-1 and TRBJ2-7; D not resolved. The CDR3 covers 14 residues. Germline assignment: CDR1 MGHRA and CDR2 YSYEKL. V was trimmed by 0 bases and J by 2 bases, leaving 8 bases between them. CDR3: CASSQDRAAYEQYF. The CDR3 DNA sequence: TGCGCCAGCAGCCAAGATCGGGCTGCCTACGAGCAGTACTTC.

This clonotype was found once. One end of the junction fails to match germline, which may point to a read error. V and J are TRBV6-5 and TRBJ2-1, with no clear D. The CDR3 spans 13 residues. Germline loops: CDR1 MNHEY, CDR2 SVGAGI. The CDR3 DNA is TGTACCAGCAGTAGGAGCTCCTGCAATGAGCAGTTCTTC. Its translation: CTSSRSSCNEQFF.

On this clonotype itself: A read error may explain this, as a much larger clone is one base away. The chain links TRBV7-6 to TRBJ2-1; unclear D gene. V shed 1 base and J shed 10 bases, with 11 bases lying between them. The CDR3 sequence is 13 residues long. The germline V gene has CDR1 SGHVS and CDR2 FNYEAQ. Here the CDR3 reads CASSLGKSYEQFF. The CDR3 coding sequence is TGTGCCAGCAGCTTAGGGAAATCCTACGAGCAGTTCTTC.

In its sample, this clonotype was seen a few times. A read error is possible here, since a much larger clone lies one base away. This chain connects TRBV2 to TRBJ1-6; D is perhaps TRBD1 (6 bases). CDR3 length: 14 amino acids. The ends were cut back, 6 bases at V and 10 bases at J, with 16 bases in the middle. CDR1 is SNHLY and CDR2 is FYNNEI in the germline V gene. The CDR3, as DNA: TGTGCCAGCAGCTCCACAGGGTTTAGGTCACCCCTCCACTTT. It specifies CASSSTGFRSPLHF.

This clonotype was counted ten times or more. This rearrangement joins TRBV12-3 or TRBV12-4 to TRBJ2-5, with 11 nucleotides matching TRBD2. This CDR3 is built from 16 residues. V lost 1 base and J lost 10; bases outside the gene matches: 11. CDR3 nucleotide sequence: TGTGCCAGCAGTTTAGATCTCGGGGCTAGCGGGGGGAGCCAGTACTTC. Residues: CASSLDLGASGGSQYF.

Turning to this clonotype: Just one base apart from a much larger clone, this may be a read error. The chain couples TRBV30 to TRBJ1-1, with TRBD1 as a possible D gene (6 bases). V lost 3 bases to trimming and J lost 3 bases, with 8 bases between them. Germline CDR1 GTSNPN, CDR2 SVGIG (reference sequence). This CDR3 has 12 residues. The CDR3 sequence is CAWSQGYTEAFF. DNA for the CDR3: TGTGCCTGGAGCCAGGGGTACACTGAAGCTTTCTTT.

This clonotype showed up just a few times. A single base separates this from a much larger clone, so it may be a read error. This sequence joins TRBV15 and TRBJ2-6; 9 bases align to TRBD1. This CDR3 has 18 residues. The germline V gene encodes CDR1 LNHNV and CDR2 YYDKDF (reference sequence). In DNA form, the CDR3 reads TGTGCCACCAGCAGGGGCGGCGGGGACAGGGCTGGGGCCAACGTCCGGACTTTC. Translated, it gives CATSRGGGDRAGANVRTF.

As for this clonotype: A junction end diverges from the germline sequence, so it may reflect a read error. The chain carries TRBV11-2 and TRBJ2-7; possibly TRBD1 for D (6 bases). The CDR3 spans 17 residues. Germline assignment: CDR1 SGHAT and CDR2 FQNNGV. CDR3: CASSPINWGLMSCEQYF. The DNA for the CDR3 is TGTGCCAGCAGCCCCATTAACTGGGGGCTGATGTCCTGCGAGCAGTACTTC. Together with reference TRBV11-2 and TRBJ2-7, the CDR3 gives the full variable domain: EAGVAQSPRYKIIEKRQSVAFWCNPISGHATLYWYQQILGQGPKLLIQFQNNGVVDDSQLPKDRFSAERLKGVDSTLKIQPAKLEDSAVYLCASSPINWGLMSCEQYFGPGTRLTVT.

At least ten counts were recorded for this clonotype. The J gene is TRBJ1-1, the V gene TRBV20-1, with no clear D. Germline-derived CDR1 and CDR2 are DFQATT and SNEGSKA (reference sequence). The length of the CDR3 is 15 residues. V was cut by 1 base and J by 0 bases, with 12 bases left in between. This chain's CDR3 is CSARGPRQLNTEAFF. DNA for the CDR3: TGCAGTGCTAGAGGGCCCCGGCAGCTGAACACTGAAGCTTTCTTT.

As to this clonotype: Since the CDR3 does not end with the conserved phenylalanine or tryptophan, this likely comes from a read error. The CDR3 DNA reads as TGTGCCAGCAGCACAGTGGGGGGGCAGAATGAGCAGTTCATC. Amino acid sequence: CASSTVGGQNEQFI. The V gene is TRBV7-3, the J gene TRBJ2-1; the D gene is possibly TRBD2 (7 bases). V lost 5 bases and J lost 7, with 15 bases in between. The germline CDR1 and CDR2 sequences are SGHTA and FQGTGA. The CDR3 spans 14 residues.

This clonotype has ten or more counts. The genes are TRBV20-1 and TRBJ2-1; 11 nucleotides line up with TRBD2. This CDR3 is 15 amino acids long. Trimming at V came to 5 bases and at J to 5 bases, leaving 8 bases not matched to a gene. Germline CDR1 and CDR2: DFQATT and SNEGSKA (reference sequence). CDR3: CSAFSGTSGHNEQFF. The CDR3 DNA is TGCAGTGCTTTCTCCGGGACTAGCGGCCACAATGAGCAGTTCTTC.

The chain recombines TRBV20-1 with TRBJ2-1; 7 bases map to TRBD2. This CDR3 is built from 14 residues. Per germline, CDR1 DFQATT and CDR2 SNEGSKA (reference sequence). The CDR3 sequence: CRPSGGSSYNEQFF. For the CDR3, the DNA is TGCAGGCCTTCGGGAGGCAGCTCCTACAATGAGCAGTTCTTC.

This clonotype was seen ten or more times. This CDR3 reads CASSASRGTYEQYF. The DNA of the CDR3 is TGTGCCAGCAGTGCCTCCCGGGGAACCTACGAGCAGTACTTC. J is TRBJ2-7 and V is TRBV28, with D possibly TRBD2 on 5 matching bases. The CDR3 extends over 14 amino acids. CDR1 and CDR2 (germline): MDHEN, SYDVKM. Trimming stripped 5 bases from V and 2 bases from J, with 13 bases between.

The CDR3, as DNA: TGCGCCAGCAGCTTGGTCGCTGAGCAGTACTTC. This codes for CASSLVAEQYF. The chain carries TRBV5-1 and TRBJ2-5; D is ambiguous. This CDR3 is built from 11 residues. In germline, CDR1 is SGHRS, CDR2 YFSETQ. With 0 bases removed from V and 11 bases from J, the gap between germline ends came to 8 bases.

This clonotype showed up many times. The DNA of the CDR3 is TGTGCCAGCAGCGTACAGGGGACCAATGAGCAGTTCTTC. It translates to CASSVQGTNEQFF. V usage is TRBV7-3 and J usage is TRBJ2-1; 7 positions agree with TRBD1. CDR1 SGHTA and CDR2 FQGTGA come from the germline V gene. The CDR3 spans 13 residues. Losses at the gene ends were 5 bases for V and 6 bases for J; bases not matched to a gene: 4.

In its sample, this clonotype was seen many times. The V gene is TRBV15, the J gene TRBJ2-7; D is ambiguous. CDR1 is LNHNV and CDR2 is YYDKDF in the germline V gene (reference sequence). The CDR3 is made up of 13 amino acids. Trimming left V 3 bases short and J 3 bases short, with 9 bases between. The CDR3 region has the DNA TGTGCCACCAGCAGGGCCCGAGGCTACGAGCAGTACTTC. It codes for CATSRARGYEQYF. The full variable domain, in which reference TRBV15 and TRBJ2-7 provide the parts outside the CDR3, is DAMVIQNPRYQVTQFGKPVTLSCSQTLNHNVMYWYQQKSSQAPKLLFHYYDKDFNNEADTPDNFQSRRPNTSFCFLDIRSPGLGDTAMYLCATSRARGYEQYFGPGTRLTVT.

As to this clonotype: Being one base from a much bigger clone, this may be a read error. The V call is TRBV19, the J call TRBJ1-2; a weak D match, TRBD1 (5 bases). The CDR3 totals 14 residues. V gave up 6 bases and J gave up 8 bases, with 19 bases separating them. Germline lookup yields CDR1 LNHDA and CDR2 SQIVND (reference sequence). DNA of the CDR3: TGTGCCAGTAGGATACGGGCAGGGTCGGAAGGCTACACCTTC. Encoded protein: CASRIRAGSEGYTF. Supplemented by reference TRBV19 and TRBJ1-2, the full variable domain reads DGGITQSPKYLFRKEGQNVTLSCEQNLNHDAMYWYRQDPGQGLRLIYYSQIVNDFQKGDIAEGYSVSREKKESFPLTVTSAQKNPTAFYLCASRIRAGSEGYTFGSGTRLTVV.

The rearrangement uses TRBV7-3 and TRBJ2-2; TRBD2 is a possible D gene (5 bases). Germline V gene data show CDR1 as SGHTA and CDR2 as FQGTGA. V lost 3 bases and J lost 4, with 9 bases in between. The CDR3 sequence is 14 residues long. Here the CDR3 reads CASSFSELTGELFF. DNA of the CDR3: TGTGCCAGCAGCTTTAGCGAGCTCACCGGGGAGCTGTTTTTT.

The chain employs TRBV4-3 and TRBJ1-1, with D unclear. V was cut by 5 bases and J by 3 bases, with 13 bases left in between. Germline V gives CDR1 LGHNA, CDR2 YSLEER. This CDR3 spans 14 amino acids. CDR3 sequence (DNA): TGCGCCAGCAGCAAGAATCCGGGCTACACTGAAGCTTTCTTT. This codes for CASSKNPGYTEAFF.